The 13 T cell receptor beta chains in this list originate from one sample, sequenced in a study of CD8 T cells in Susac syndrome. RNA, at about 0.45 to 1 ug, was reverse transcribed with random hexamers. TCRdb reprocessed the immunoSEQ multiplex PCR reads with MiXCR, giving one entry per CDR3 protein. The data contain 190,000 or so distinct CDR3 sequences, 90% to 95% of them singletons. The sequenced sample was CD4+ T cells from PBMCs. The receptors derive from a human donor with multiple sclerosis.

The table lists this clonotype with a count of one. The J gene is TRBJ1-2, the V gene TRBV29-1; D is possibly TRBD1 (5 bases). Germline V lookup: CDR1 SQVTM, CDR2 ANQGSEA. The CDR3 totals 12 residues. V dropped 6 bases and J dropped 13 bases, with 21 bases sitting between them. CDR3 DNA sequence: TGCAGCGTCGCCGGGACCGCGCACCCGCTCACCTTC. Protein product: CSVAGTAHPLTF.

The chain uses TRBV7-3 and TRBJ2-3, with a tentative D call TRBD2 (5 bases). Germline V gives CDR1 SGHTA, CDR2 FQGTGA. Trimming removed 5 bases at V and 3 bases at J, with 12 bases between. There are 14 residues in the CDR3. The CDR3 DNA is TGTGCCAGCAGCGCCTCGGGATTGACAGATACGCAGTATTTT. Residues: CASSASGLTDTQYF. The variable domain in full, with the rest retrieved from reference TRBV7-3 and TRBJ2-3, is GAGVSQTPSNKVTEKGKYVELRCDPISGHTALYWYRQSLGQGPEFLIYFQGTGAADDSGLPNDRFFAVRPEGSVSTLKIQRTERGDSAVYLCASSASGLTDTQYFGPGTRLTVL.

The chain carries TRBV6-1 and TRBJ1-6; possibly TRBD1 for D (6 bases). The germline V gene has CDR1 MNHNS and CDR2 SASEGT. The CDR3 contains 13 residues. The V end lost 10 bases, the J end lost 5 bases, and 12 bases lay between the germline ends. CDR3 coding DNA: TGTGCCACCAGGGACATTGATAATTCACCCCTCCACTTT. Translated: CATRDIDNSPLHF.

The table lists this clonotype with a count of one. The V gene is TRBV5-4, the J gene TRBJ2-7; D not certain. The germline gives CDR1 SGHNT, CDR2 YYREEE (reference sequence). Trimming shortened V by 2 bases and J by 2 bases, and 14 bases separated the two germline ends. The CDR3 covers 15 residues. CDR3 sequence (DNA): TGTGCCAGCAGCTTCTTCGGCTACTCTACCTACGAGCAGTACTTC. Translated, it gives CASSFFGYSTYEQYF.

The V and J genes are TRBV4-2 and TRBJ1-1; D possibly corresponds to TRBD1 (6 bases). Trimming took 1 base from V and 7 from J, leaving 13 bases between them. The CDR3 covers 14 residues. Germline-derived CDR1 and CDR2 are LGHNA and YNFKEQ. Here the CDR3 reads CASSQVAGVFEAFF. CDR3 DNA: TGTGCCAGCAGCCAAGTTGCAGGGGTCTTTGAAGCTTTCTTT.

The chain links TRBV12-5 to TRBJ2-7; D uncertain. Trimming took off 1 base at V and 5 bases at J, with 3 bases between the two ends. The CDR3 runs 11 residues. Germline assignment: CDR1 LGHNT and CDR2 FRNRAP. CDR3 amino acids: CASGLADEQYF. As DNA, the CDR3 is TGTGCTAGTGGTTTGGCAGACGAGCAGTACTTC.

This chain links TRBV15 with TRBJ2-3, with TRBD2 matching 9 bases. Germline CDR1 reads LNHNV; CDR2 reads YYDKDF (reference sequence). The CDR3 consists of 16 residues. V was clipped by 2 bases and J by 2 bases; unmatched bases: 5. The chain's CDR3 is CATSRPGLANTDTQYF. The CDR3 DNA is TGTGCCACCAGCAGACCCGGACTAGCGAACACAGATACGCAGTATTTT.

V and J are TRBV20-1 and TRBJ2-3; 7 bases map to TRBD1. The CDR3 has 13 amino acids. The ends lost 1 base at V and 3 bases at J; junction bases unmatched: 1. CDR1 DFQATT and CDR2 SNEGSKA come from the germline V gene (reference sequence). CDR3 in amino acids: CSARATGTDTQYF. For the CDR3, the DNA is TGCAGTGCTAGAGCGACAGGGACAGATACGCAGTATTTT.

V and J are TRBV12-3 or TRBV12-4 and TRBJ1-1; no reliable D call. The CDR3 is 14 residues long. V was pared by 3 bases and J by 1 base, with 9 bases between. In DNA form, the CDR3 reads TGTGCCAGCAGTTTGTACAGTTCGAACACTGAAGCTTTCTTT. Its protein is CASSLYSSNTEAFF.

The rearrangement uses TRBV11-2 and TRBJ1-4; 7 bases are shared with TRBD1. Germline V gene lookup returns CDR1 SGHAT and CDR2 FQNNGV. The CDR3 consists of 15 residues. V was clipped by 7 bases and J by 7 bases; unmatched bases: 12. Here the CDR3 reads CASTLTRGRGEKLFF. CDR3 sequence (DNA): TGTGCCAGCACTTTAACGAGGGGGCGAGGTGAAAAACTGTTTTTT.

The rearrangement links TRBV12-5 to TRBJ2-6; D possibly corresponds to TRBD1 (5 bases). V was clipped by 3 bases and J by 4 bases, with 19 bases between them. The germline gives CDR1 LGHNT, CDR2 FRNRAP. The CDR3 spans 18 residues. Here the CDR3 reads CASGFSGQIKKGANVLTF. The CDR3 nucleotides are TGTGCTAGTGGTTTCTCAGGACAAATAAAGAAGGGGGCCAACGTCCTGACTTTC.

The J gene is TRBJ1-1, the V gene TRBV4-1; D gene ambiguous. Germline-derived CDR1 and CDR2 are MGHRA and YSYEKL. V dropped 6 bases and J dropped 1 base, with 15 bases sitting between them. The CDR3 totals 15 residues. Here the CDR3 DNA reads TGCGCCAGCAGTTACTCCCAAGGAGGGAACACTGAAGCTTTCTTT. It translates to CASSYSQGGNTEAFF.

The chain carries TRBV29-1 and TRBJ1-1; D may be TRBD1 (6 bases). Germline V gene lookup returns CDR1 SQVTM and CDR2 ANQGSEA. V was trimmed by 3 bases and J by 4 bases, leaving 18 bases between them. The CDR3 extends over 15 amino acids. CDR3 DNA sequence: TGCAGCGTTGACCCAGGGGCAGAGGCAGGCACTGAAGCTTTCTTT. Amino acids: CSVDPGAEAGTEAFF.